Each of the 14 T cell receptor beta chains below was sequenced from the same sample in a study of Ad26.COV2.S vaccination and SARS-CoV-2 variants. Treatment of the sample: roughly 19 received Ad26.COV2.S at low or high dose, single or two shots; roughly five received placebo; per-sample allocation not given. Specimen acquisition occurred on day 63 following the initial vaccine or placebo injection. The repertoire was sequenced with immunoSEQ multiplex PCR; TCRdb's copy has only in-frame clones and lacks some. The sample contains about 400,000 clones, approximately 83% of which appear only once. Sequenced material: peripheral blood, taken in a trial of Ad26.COV2.S vaccine versus placebo. Receptor source: a person between 18 and 65 years old who received the Ad26.COV2.S COVID-19 vaccine or a placebo.

A few counts support this clone. The chain is built from TRBV5-1 and TRBJ1-2, with D unresolved. Germline values: CDR1 SGHRS, CDR2 YFSETQ. Trimming left V 0 bases short and J 8 bases short, with 11 bases between. CDR3 length: 13 residues. CDR3 in DNA: TGCGCCAGCAGCTTGGGTAATGGGGAAGGCTACACCTTC. Residues: CASSLGNGEGYTF.

This clone has only one observation. V usage is TRBV2 and J usage is TRBJ1-2; unclear D gene. The germline gives CDR1 SNHLY, CDR2 FYNNEI. The CDR3 length is 12 residues. Between the trimmed V and J ends, which lost 6 bases and 8 bases, there was a span of 13 bases. The CDR3 loop is CASRVGGWGYTF. The CDR3 DNA reads as TGTGCCAGCAGGGTCGGAGGTTGGGGCTACACCTTC.

The chain uses TRBV2 and TRBJ1-4; D is perhaps TRBD1 (5 bases). Trimming stripped 6 bases from V and 8 bases from J, with 10 bases between. The CDR3 consists of 12 residues. Germline V gene lookup returns CDR1 SNHLY and CDR2 FYNNEI. This CDR3 is CASRGAEEKLFF. Here the CDR3 DNA reads TGTGCCAGCAGAGGGGCTGAGGAAAAACTGTTTTTT.

This chain links TRBV18 with TRBJ2-3; 7 bases are a match to TRBD2. This CDR3 has 16 amino acids. With 2 bases clipped from V and 0 bases from J, the junction kept 5 bases outside the gene matches. Germline V lookup: CDR1 KGHSH, CDR2 LQKENI. CDR3 DNA: TGTGCCAGCTCACCAAAACTAGCGCCTAGCACAGATACGCAGTATTTT. As protein: CASSPKLAPSTDTQYF. Full variable domain (remainder filled in from reference TRBV18 and TRBJ2-3): NAGVMQNPRHLVRRRGQEARLRCSPMKGHSHVYWYRQLPEEGLKFMVYLQKENIIDESGMPKERFSAEFPKEGPSILRIQQVVRGDSAAYFCASSPKLAPSTDTQYFGPGTRLTVL.

Details on this clone: This CDR3 is also generated by other DNA sequences in the sample. The chain combines TRBV9 with TRBJ2-3, with no clear D. V lost 0 bases and J 5 bases, leaving 4 bases between the germline ends. This CDR3 has 12 amino acids. Per the germline V gene, CDR1 is SGDLS and CDR2 is YYNGEE. The CDR3 coding sequence is TGTGCCAGCAGCGTAGGTGGAGATACGCAGTATTTT. Its translation is CASSVGGDTQYF.

The chain carries TRBV7-3 and TRBJ1-2, with D uncertain. Deletions cut 5 bases from V and 5 bases from J, with 15 bases between. This CDR3 is 14 amino acids long. Germline assignment: CDR1 SGHTA and CDR2 FQGTGA. CDR3 bases: TGTGCCAGCAGCCCGGATGTACAGTCATATGGCTACACCTTC. Protein sequence: CASSPDVQSYGYTF. The full variable domain, its missing parts supplied by reference TRBV7-3 and TRBJ1-2, is GAGVSQTPSNKVTEKGKYVELRCDPISGHTALYWYRQSLGQGPEFLIYFQGTGAADDSGLPNDRFFAVRPEGSVSTLKIQRTERGDSAVYLCASSPDVQSYGYTFGSGTRLTVV.

The chain is built from TRBV3-1 (or the pseudogene TRBV3-2) and TRBJ2-5, with 9 bases aligning to TRBD1. The CDR3 is 15 residues long. Germline assignment: CDR1 LGHDT and CDR2 YNNKEL (reference sequence). Unmatched junction bases numbered 7, after V lost 4 bases and J lost 4 bases. CDR3 protein: CASSRRTGVGETQYF. CDR3 nucleotide sequence: TGTGCCAGCAGCCGGAGGACAGGGGTGGGAGAGACCCAGTACTTC.

This clone showed up just once. The rearrangement uses TRBV2 and TRBJ2-3, with 9 bases that match TRBD2. CDR1 is SNHLY, CDR2 FYNNEI, per germline. The J segment lost 0 bases and the V segment lost 5 bases, leaving 3 bases of the junction unmatched. This CDR3 region has 15 residues. In nucleotides, the CDR3 is TGTGCCAGCAGTAAACTAGCGGGTAGCACAGATACGCAGTATTTT. As protein: CASSKLAGSTDTQYF.

The V gene is TRBV6-5, the J gene TRBJ2-6; TRBD1 is a possible D gene (5 bases). From germline, CDR1 is MNHEY and CDR2 SVGAGI. V shed 5 bases and J shed 0 bases, with 8 bases lying between them. The CDR3 length is 15 residues. The CDR3 here is CASSRQHSGANVLTF. CDR3 bases: TGTGCCAGCAGTCGACAGCACTCTGGGGCCAACGTCCTGACTTTC.

V gene TRBV20-1 combines with J gene TRBJ1-2; a possible D gene is TRBD1 (6 bases). The V gene lost 8 bases and the J gene lost 8 bases, with 12 bases spanning the gap. From germline, CDR1 is DFQATT and CDR2 SNEGSKA (reference sequence). The CDR3 runs 10 residues. CDR3 nucleotides: TGCAGTTCAGGGGCAAACGGCTACACCTTC. It specifies CSSGANGYTF.

The V gene is TRBV3-1 (or the pseudogene TRBV3-2), the J gene TRBJ1-2; TRBD1 might be the D (5 bases). This CDR3 spans 15 amino acids. CDR1 and CDR2 from the germline V gene are LGHDT and YNNKEL (reference sequence). V was trimmed by 4 bases and J by 7 bases, leaving 19 bases between them. CDR3 loop: CASSPRGREGVGYTF. The CDR3 DNA follows: TGTGCCAGCAGCCCGCGGGGCCGGGAAGGTGTTGGCTACACCTTC.

The V call is TRBV3-1 (or the pseudogene TRBV3-2), the J call TRBJ1-2; 9 bases map to TRBD1. The CDR3 has 13 amino acids. The germline CDR1 and CDR2 sequences are LGHDT and YNNKEL (reference sequence). The V gene end was trimmed by 3 bases and the J gene end by 7 bases; junction bases not matched to a gene: 3. CDR3: CASSHGQGSGYTF. The DNA for the CDR3 is TGTGCCAGCAGCCATGGACAGGGGTCTGGCTACACCTTC.

V is TRBV20-1 and J is TRBJ2-7; 7 bases align to TRBD1. The trim removed 3 bases at V and 2 bases at J, leaving 7 bases unmatched. CDR3 length equals 14 residues. Germline lookup yields CDR1 DFQATT and CDR2 SNEGSKA (reference sequence). The CDR3 DNA reads TGCAGTGCTAGTCCCAGGGGGATGACCTACGAGCAGTACTTC. This codes for CSASPRGMTYEQYF.

The chain employs TRBV3-1 (or the pseudogene TRBV3-2) and TRBJ1-3; D gene ambiguous. V was shortened by 3 bases and J by 4 bases, with 10 bases between the two germline ends. CDR3 size: 14 residues. CDR1 LGHDT and CDR2 YNNKEL come from the germline V gene (reference sequence). CDR3: CASSQVNMGNTIYF. The CDR3 bases are TGTGCCAGCAGCCAGGTCAATATGGGAAACACCATATATTTT.